In its sample, the clone carrying this TCR beta chain ranks as medium-sized. Responder cells labeled with CFSE (around 200,000) were co-plated with irradiated stimulator cells labeled with violet dye (around 200,000). This specimen belongs to a study of graft-versus-host responses after intestinal transplantation. Study overall: Transplants were multivisceral, liver-intestinal, or isolated intestinal. Recipients across the board were started on anti-thymocyte globulin induction, then kept on tacrolimus and steroids for about 3 years.

The protocol was immunoSEQ multiplex PCR, while the TCRdb copy is restricted to in-frame clones and leaves out a portion. The data show tens of thousands of clones, approximately 40% seen once. V was trimmed by 1 base and J by 4 bases, leaving 10 bases between them. Germline-derived CDR1 and CDR2 are SGHVS and FQNEAQ. The CDR3 is made up of 14 amino acids. The TCR comes from a human patient who received an intestinal transplant. The J gene is TRBJ1-2, the V gene TRBV7-8; D uncertain. Sequences were derived from alloreactive CD8+ T cells from a mixed lymphocyte reaction culture, sampled before intestinal transplant. Subset described: CFSE-low proliferating T cells sorted from roughly six-day pre-transplant mixed lymphocyte reaction (GvH or HvG direction). CDR3 DNA: TGTGCCAGCAGCTTAGGAGGCGGACCCTATGGCTACACCTTC. This gives the protein CASSLGGGPYGYTF.